The entry that follows covers one T cell receptor beta chain sequence. The data belong to a study of T-cell memory formation after mild COVID-19. UMIs and sample barcodes were carried by the TCR alpha and TCR beta cDNA libraries that 5'RACE produced using constant-segment primers. TCRdb processed the 5' RACE reads anew with MiXCR; each CDR3 protein has one entry. The sample yields hundreds of thousands of distinct CDR3 sequences, around 25% seen once. This CDR3 region has 16 residues. V was clipped by 1 base and J by 3 bases; unmatched bases: 7. Germline V gives CDR1 SGHTA, CDR2 FQGNSA. The sample was PBMCs or a T cell subset sorted from them (not recorded which). The clonotype comes from an adult woman who had mild COVID-19 (a few samples of this study predate the infection). Cell type and time point are not known. The V call is TRBV7-2, the J call TRBJ2-3, with 7 bases lining up with TRBD2. The CDR3 spells CASSLGRGGSTDTQYF. The CDR3 DNA is TGTGCCAGCAGCTTAGGGCGCGGCGGGAGTACAGATACGCAGTATTTT.